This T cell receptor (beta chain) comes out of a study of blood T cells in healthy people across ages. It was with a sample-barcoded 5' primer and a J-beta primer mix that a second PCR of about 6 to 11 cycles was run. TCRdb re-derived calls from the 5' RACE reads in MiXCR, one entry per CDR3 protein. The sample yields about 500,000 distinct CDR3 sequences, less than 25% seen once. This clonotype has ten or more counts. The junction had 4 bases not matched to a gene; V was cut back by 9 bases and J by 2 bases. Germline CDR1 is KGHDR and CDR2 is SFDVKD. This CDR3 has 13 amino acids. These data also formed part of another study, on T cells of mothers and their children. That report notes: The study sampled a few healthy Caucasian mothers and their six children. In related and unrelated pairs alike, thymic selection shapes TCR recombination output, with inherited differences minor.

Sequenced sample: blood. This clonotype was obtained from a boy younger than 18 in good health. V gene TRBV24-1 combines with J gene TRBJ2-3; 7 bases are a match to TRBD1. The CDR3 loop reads CATRGGHTDTQYF. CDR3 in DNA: TGTGCCACCCGAGGGGGCCACACAGATACGCAGTATTTT.